This is a list of T cell receptor beta chains from one sample in a study of T cell responses to AZD1222 COVID-19 vaccine. Some clones are missing from TCRdb's copy, which holds only in-frame ones; the method was immunoSEQ multiplex PCR. The sample has 100,000 to 150,000 clones, about 90% seen once. The sequenced sample was peripheral blood, obtained on day 0 of AZD1222 vaccination. The source of these receptors is an adult in good health. Each CDR3 is given with its conserved first and last residue. Each record gives: V gene, J gene, D gene, clone size, CDR3 protein, CDR3 DNA. A D gene is named only where the DNA matches it firmly. A clone size is listed for some rows: how often the clone was seen (once, few, many), or a class if it is expanded.

TRBV7-2	TRBJ2-1	TRBD2	.	CASSLVSRLAGGPGNEQFF	TGTGCCAGCAGCTTAGTGTCCCGACTAGCGGGAGGGCCGGGCAATGAGCAGTTCTTC
TRBV4-2	TRBJ2-5	TRBD2	.	CASSHGLAGGGGLQETQYF	TGTGCCAGCAGCCATGGACTAGCGGGAGGAGGGGGCCTCCAAGAGACCCAGTACTTC
TRBV7-9	TRBJ2-1	.	once	CASSSSGTYNEQFF	TGTGCCAGCAGCAGTAGCGGAACCTACAATGAGCAGTTCTTC
TRBV25-1	TRBJ2-3	TRBD2	.	CASSESEREGASTDTQYF	TGTGCCAGCAGTGAATCGGAGCGGGAGGGTGCTAGCACAGATACGCAGTATTTT
TRBV19	TRBJ2-2	TRBD1	.	CASIQDRATGELFF	TGTGCCAGTATCCAGGACAGGGCCACCGGGGAGCTGTTTTTT
TRBV6-2/TRBV6-3	TRBJ2-3	TRBD1	.	CASSYGTGSHTDTQYF	TGTGCCAGCAGTTACGGGACAGGGAGCCACACAGATACGCAGTATTTT
TRBV3-1/TRBV3-2	TRBJ2-1	.	.	CASSQALPSYYNEQFF	TGTGCCAGCAGCCAAGCTTTACCCAGCTACTACAATGAGCAGTTCTTC
TRBV10-1	TRBJ1-2	TRBD1	.	CASTRRDSRPGYTF	TGCGCCAGCACCCGGAGGGACAGTAGGCCTGGCTACACCTTC
TRBV19	TRBJ1-1	TRBD1	.	CASSRPGQWNTEAFF	TGTGCCAGTAGTAGACCGGGACAGTGGAACACTGAAGCTTTCTTT
TRBV18	TRBJ2-7	.	.	CASSNYRVTHSYEQYF	TGTGCCAGCTCAAACTACAGGGTCACCCATTCCTACGAGCAGTACTTC
TRBV12-3/TRBV12-4	TRBJ1-2	.	.	CASSFQRAGYTF	TGTGCCAGCAGTTTCCAGAGGGCCGGCTACACCTTC
TRBV23-1	TRBJ2-1	TRBD2	.	CASRPLVGTSGNEQFF	TGCGCCAGCAGGCCATTGGTAGGGACTAGCGGCAATGAGCAGTTCTTC
TRBV18	TRBJ2-7	.	.	CASSPRGTVDEQYF	TGTGCCAGCTCACCCCGCGGGACGGTCGACGAGCAGTACTTC
TRBV14	TRBJ2-1	TRBD2	.	CASSLGASGPRNGQFF	TGTGCCAGCAGCCTCGGAGCTAGCGGCCCTAGAAATGGGCAGTTCTTC
TRBV5-4	TRBJ2-5	.	.	CASNPRNQETQYF	TGTGCCAGCAACCCTCGCAACCAAGAGACCCAGTACTTC
TRBV23-1	TRBJ1-2	.	once	CASSRADSNYGYTF	TGCGCCAGCAGTCGCGCTGACAGCAACTATGGCTACACCTTC
TRBV3-1/TRBV3-2	TRBJ2-1	TRBD2	.	CASSPPRTSGGEGEQFF	TGTGCCAGCAGCCCGCCTAGGACTAGCGGGGGTGAGGGTGAGCAGTTCTTC
TRBV28	TRBJ2-3	.	few	CASSSPLNSNTQYF	TGTGCCAGCAGTTCTCCTCTGAACAGCAATACGCAGTATTTT
TRBV4-3	TRBJ1-3	.	.	CASSQTRTSGNTIYF	TGCGCCAGCAGCCAGACCCGGACATCTGGAAACACCATATATTTT
TRBV7-3	TRBJ2-3	TRBD2	.	CASSGGSTDTQYF	TGTGCCAGTTCCGGGGGGAGCACAGATACGCAGTATTTT
TRBV7-9	TRBJ2-7	.	.	CASSSTSSYEQYF	TGTGCCAGCAGCTCAACTTCAAGCTACGAGCAGTACTTC
TRBV5-1	TRBJ1-1	TRBD1	.	CASSQGWGQTNTEAFF	TGCGCCAGCAGCCAGGGATGGGGACAGACGAACACTGAAGCTTTCTTT
TRBV29-1	TRBJ1-4	.	.	CSVAGRLNEKLFF	TGCAGCGTTGCCGGGAGACTTAATGAAAAACTGTTTTTT
TRBV11-2	TRBJ1-2	.	.	CASTIRARANYGYTF	TGTGCCAGCACCATACGGGCCAGGGCGAACTATGGCTACACCTTC
TRBV5-1	TRBJ2-5	.	.	CASSYGTSQETQYF	TGCGCCAGCAGCTACGGGACGTCCCAAGAGACCCAGTACTTC
TRBV3-1/TRBV3-2	TRBJ1-2	TRBD1	.	CASRRTGRDGYTF	TGTGCCAGCAGACGGACAGGGCGGGACGGCTACACCTTC
TRBV28	TRBJ2-7	TRBD2	once	CASSIGRDTAEQYF	TGTGCCAGCAGTATAGGGAGGGATACAGCCGAGCAGTACTTC
TRBV5-1	TRBJ2-5	.	.	CASSLAASSEETQYF	TGCGCCAGCAGCTTGGCGGCCTCGAGTGAGGAGACCCAGTACTTC
TRBV7-8	TRBJ2-5	TRBD2	once	CASSTIAGRAGETQYF	TGTGCCAGCAGCACAATAGCGGGGCGGGCGGGAGAGACCCAGTACTTC
TRBV5-8	TRBJ1-2	TRBD1	.	CASSFIPRQGARHGYTF	TGTGCCAGCAGCTTTATCCCAAGGCAGGGGGCCCGACATGGCTACACCTTC
TRBV4-3	TRBJ2-7	TRBD1	.	CASSQAWDREYEQYF	TGCGCCAGCAGCCAAGCTTGGGACAGGGAGTACGAGCAGTACTTC
TRBV19	TRBJ1-4	.	.	CASLSSQPSTNEKLFF	TGTGCCAGTTTGTCCTCTCAGCCATCAACTAATGAAAAACTGTTTTTT
TRBV6-1	TRBJ2-7	.	.	CASSEWDAGTYEQYF	TGTGCCAGCAGTGAATGGGACGCGGGGACCTACGAGCAGTACTTC
TRBV9	TRBJ2-1	TRBD2	.	CASSVGLAGGSLSYNEQFF	TGTGCCAGCAGCGTAGGTCTAGCGGGAGGGAGCCTCTCCTACAATGAGCAGTTCTTC
TRBV19	TRBJ1-1	.	.	CASSSQVNTEAFF	TGTGCCAGTAGTAGTCAAGTTAACACTGAAGCTTTCTTT
TRBV25-1	TRBJ1-2	TRBD1	.	CASSALQGASLWSGYTF	TGTGCCAGCAGTGCCCTACAGGGGGCGTCGTTATGGTCTGGCTACACCTTC
TRBV29-1	TRBJ2-3	.	.	CSVEAQTRTDTQYF	TGCAGCGTTGAAGCGCAGACCCGCACAGATACGCAGTATTTT
TRBV10-3	TRBJ2-1	TRBD2	medium-sized	CAISESMASGDHNEQFF	TGTGCCATCAGTGAGTCGATGGCTAGCGGGGACCACAATGAGCAGTTCTTC
TRBV7-2	TRBJ2-7	.	.	CASSLSRDRISYEQYF	TGTGCCAGCAGCTTATCGAGAGACAGGATATCCTACGAGCAGTACTTC
TRBV7-9	TRBJ1-2	.	.	CASSLGARAVTNYGYTF	TGTGCCAGCAGCTTAGGAGCCAGGGCGGTGACTAACTATGGCTACACCTTC
TRBV27	TRBJ2-2	.	.	CASSLLPPEGGGTGELFF	TGTGCCAGCAGTTTATTACCCCCGGAGGGGGGCGGCACCGGGGAGCTGTTTTTT
TRBV6-5	TRBJ1-1	.	few	CASSYGQGPTEAFF	TGTGCCAGCAGTTACGGGCAGGGACCCACTGAAGCTTTCTTT
TRBV30	TRBJ1-4	TRBD1	.	CAWFDRGQNRKLFF	TGTGCCTGGTTTGACAGGGGGCAGAATAGAAAACTGTTTTTT
TRBV27	TRBJ2-5	.	once	CASSPKGRVVGETQYF	TGTGCCAGCAGTCCTAAGGGGCGCGTCGTTGGAGAGACCCAGTACTTC
TRBV15	TRBJ1-2	.	.	CATSRDPGLYGYTF	TGTGCCACCAGCAGAGATCCGGGGCTCTATGGCTACACCTTC
TRBV5-1	TRBJ1-3	TRBD1	.	CASSGGQAGNTIYF	TGCGCCAGCAGTGGGGGACAGGCTGGAAACACCATATATTTT
TRBV7-3	TRBJ2-2	TRBD1	.	CASSQTQGRMNTGELFF	TGTGCCAGCAGCCAGACACAGGGGCGGATGAACACCGGGGAGCTGTTTTTT
TRBV24-1	TRBJ2-3	.	.	CATSERGTVGTDTQYF	TGTGCCACCAGTGAACGAGGAACCGTAGGGACAGATACGCAGTATTTT
TRBV7-2	TRBJ1-5	.	.	CASSIFHQGSNQPQHF	TGTGCCAGCAGCATATTCCATCAGGGAAGCAATCAGCCCCAGCATTTT
TRBV6-6	TRBJ1-1	TRBD1	.	CASSREGQGASEAFF	TGTGCCAGCAGCCGGGAGGGACAGGGGGCTTCTGAAGCTTTCTTT
TRBV3-1/TRBV3-2	TRBJ2-3	TRBD2	.	CASSRQEAGGDTQYF	TGTGCCAGCAGCCGACAGGAAGCGGGGGGAGATACGCAGTATTTT